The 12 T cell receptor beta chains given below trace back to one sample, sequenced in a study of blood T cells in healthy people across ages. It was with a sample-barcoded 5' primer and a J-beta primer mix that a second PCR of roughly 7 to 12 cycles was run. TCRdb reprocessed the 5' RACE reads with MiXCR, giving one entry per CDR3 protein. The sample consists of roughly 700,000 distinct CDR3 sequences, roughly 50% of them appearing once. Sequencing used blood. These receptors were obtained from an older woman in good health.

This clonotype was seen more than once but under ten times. The CDR3 protein is CASKQGNYGYTF. DNA for the CDR3: TGTGCCAGCAAGCAGGGGAACTATGGCTACACCTTC. V is TRBV25-1 and J is TRBJ1-2; D is perhaps TRBD1 (6 bases). Germline assignment: CDR1 MGHDK and CDR2 SYGVNS. Trimming cost V 7 bases and J 2 bases, with 8 bases left between them. The CDR3 loop spans 12 amino acids.

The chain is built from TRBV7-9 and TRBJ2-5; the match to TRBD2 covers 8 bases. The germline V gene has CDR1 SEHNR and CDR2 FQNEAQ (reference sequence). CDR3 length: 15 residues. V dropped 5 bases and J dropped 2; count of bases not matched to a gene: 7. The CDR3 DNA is TGTGCCAGCAGCCCCACTAGCGGAGAGCAAGAGACCCAGTACTTC. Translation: CASSPTSGEQETQYF.

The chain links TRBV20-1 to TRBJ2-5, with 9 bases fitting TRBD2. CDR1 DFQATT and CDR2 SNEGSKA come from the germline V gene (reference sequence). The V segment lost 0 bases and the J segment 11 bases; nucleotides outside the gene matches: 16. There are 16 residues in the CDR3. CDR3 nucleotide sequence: TGCAGTGCTAGAGATCCGGGTAGCGGGAGTGGGGATGAGCAGTACTTC. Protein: CSARDPGSGSGDEQYF.

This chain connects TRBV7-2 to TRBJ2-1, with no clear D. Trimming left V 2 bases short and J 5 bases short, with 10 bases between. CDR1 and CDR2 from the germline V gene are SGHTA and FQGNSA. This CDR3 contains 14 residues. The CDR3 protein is CASSLKPLDNEQFF. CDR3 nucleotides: TGTGCCAGCAGCTTAAAGCCCCTCGACAATGAGCAGTTCTTC.

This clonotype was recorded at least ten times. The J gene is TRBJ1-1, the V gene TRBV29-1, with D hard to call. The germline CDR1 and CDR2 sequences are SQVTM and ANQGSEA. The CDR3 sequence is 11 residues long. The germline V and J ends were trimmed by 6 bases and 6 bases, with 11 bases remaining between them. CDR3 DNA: TGCAGCGTCCTCCCGCGGGCTGAAGCTTTCTTT. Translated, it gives CSVLPRAEAFF.

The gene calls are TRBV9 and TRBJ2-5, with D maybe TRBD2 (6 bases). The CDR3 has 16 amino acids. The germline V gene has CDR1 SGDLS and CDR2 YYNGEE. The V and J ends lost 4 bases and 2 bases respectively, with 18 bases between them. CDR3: CASSTWTTLQQETQYF. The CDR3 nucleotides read TGTGCCAGCAGCACCTGGACTACGTTACAACAAGAGACCCAGTACTTC.

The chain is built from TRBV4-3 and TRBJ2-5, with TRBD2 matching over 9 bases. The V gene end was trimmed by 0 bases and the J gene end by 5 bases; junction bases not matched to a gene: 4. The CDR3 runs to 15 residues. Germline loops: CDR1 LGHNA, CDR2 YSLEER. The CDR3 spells CASSQDGLARETQYF. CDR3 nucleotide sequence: TGCGCCAGCAGCCAAGATGGACTAGCGCGGGAGACCCAGTACTTC.

The CDR3 reads CASSDRPDTQYF. As DNA, the CDR3 is TGTGCCAGCAGTGACCGACCCGATACGCAGTATTTT. This sequence joins TRBV6-2 or TRBV6-3 and TRBJ2-3; D unclear. Looked up from germline, CDR1 is MNHEY and CDR2 is SVGEGT. The CDR3 covers 12 residues. V was cut by 5 bases and J by 6 bases, with 9 bases left in between.

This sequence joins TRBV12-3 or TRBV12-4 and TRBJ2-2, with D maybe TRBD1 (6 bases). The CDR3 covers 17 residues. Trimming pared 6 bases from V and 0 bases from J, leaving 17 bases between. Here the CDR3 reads CASRSDKTGSNTGELFF. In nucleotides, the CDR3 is TGTGCCAGCAGATCCGATAAGACAGGATCGAACACCGGGGAGCTGTTTTTT.

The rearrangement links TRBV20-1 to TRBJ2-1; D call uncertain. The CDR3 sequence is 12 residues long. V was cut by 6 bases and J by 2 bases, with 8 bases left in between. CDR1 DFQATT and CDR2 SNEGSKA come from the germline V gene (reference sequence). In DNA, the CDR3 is TGCAGTGCCCTTTCGGCCTACAATGAGCAGTTCTTC. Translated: CSALSAYNEQFF.

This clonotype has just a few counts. CDR3 in amino acids: CASSLTASPGSQYF. The CDR3, as DNA: TGTGCCAGCAGCTTAACAGCCAGCCCAGGGTCCCAGTACTTC. The genes are TRBV7-2 and TRBJ2-5; perhaps TRBD1 as D (5 bases). V was pared by 2 bases and J by 9 bases, with 16 bases between. This CDR3 comprises 14 residues. The V gene's germline CDR1 is SGHTA and CDR2 FQGNSA.

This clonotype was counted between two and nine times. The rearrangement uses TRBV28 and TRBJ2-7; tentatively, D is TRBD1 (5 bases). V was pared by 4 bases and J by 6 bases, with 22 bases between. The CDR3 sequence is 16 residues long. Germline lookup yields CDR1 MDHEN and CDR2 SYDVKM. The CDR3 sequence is CASSSFRRQRVGEQYF. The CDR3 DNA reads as TGTGCCAGCAGTTCTTTTCGCCGACAGCGAGTGGGCGAGCAGTACTTC.